This TCR beta chain was recorded in a study of cytomegalovirus exposure and HLA in healthy donors. The PCR contained 60 Vbeta and 13 Jbeta primers. TCRdb keeps only in-frame clones here, not all; method: immunoSEQ multiplex PCR. Of approximately 160,000 clones listed, roughly 79% were seen once; the top ten hold about 1.4%. Germline loops: CDR1 SGHAT, CDR2 FQNNGV. The CDR3 is 13 residues long. V shed 3 bases and J 6 bases; nucleotides not matched to a gene: 3. Sequenced: PBMCs. The TCR originated in a man aged 35-49 years in good health and CMV-seronegative. V and J are TRBV11-2 and TRBJ1-2; 8 nucleotides align to TRBD1. The CDR3 here is CASSFGQGDGYTF. CDR3 nucleotides: TGTGCCAGCAGCTTTGGACAGGGTGATGGCTACACCTTC.